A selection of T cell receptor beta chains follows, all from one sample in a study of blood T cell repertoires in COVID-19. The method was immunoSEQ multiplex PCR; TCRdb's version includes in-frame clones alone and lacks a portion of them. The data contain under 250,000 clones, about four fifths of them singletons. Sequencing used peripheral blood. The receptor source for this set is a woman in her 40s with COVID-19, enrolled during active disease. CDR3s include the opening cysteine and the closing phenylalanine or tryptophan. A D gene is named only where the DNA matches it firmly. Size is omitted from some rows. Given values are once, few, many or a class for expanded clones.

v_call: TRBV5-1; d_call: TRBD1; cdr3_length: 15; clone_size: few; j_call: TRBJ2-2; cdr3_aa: CASTPRGGAAGELFF; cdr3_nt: TGCGCCAGCACCCCCCGAGGGGGCGCGGCCGGGGAGCTGTTTTTT
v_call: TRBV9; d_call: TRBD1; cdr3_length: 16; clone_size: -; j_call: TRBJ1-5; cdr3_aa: CASSAGTVFSNQPQHF; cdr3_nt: TGTGCCAGCAGCGCCGGGACAGTCTTTAGCAATCAGCCCCAGCATTTT
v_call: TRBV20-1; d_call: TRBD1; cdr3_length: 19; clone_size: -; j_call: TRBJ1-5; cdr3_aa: CSASSYPGQDWRGDQPQHF; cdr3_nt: TGCAGTGCTAGTTCCTATCCGGGACAGGATTGGCGAGGGGATCAGCCCCAGCATTTT
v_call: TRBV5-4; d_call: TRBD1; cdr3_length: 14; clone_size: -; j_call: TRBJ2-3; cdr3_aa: CASSRQGDTDTQYF; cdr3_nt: TGTGCCAGCAGTCGACAGGGCGACACAGATACGCAGTATTTT
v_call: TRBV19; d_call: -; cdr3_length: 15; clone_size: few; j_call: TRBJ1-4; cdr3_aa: CASSTHAVQNEKLFF; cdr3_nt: TGTGCCAGTAGTACCCACGCGGTTCAAAATGAAAAACTGTTTTTT
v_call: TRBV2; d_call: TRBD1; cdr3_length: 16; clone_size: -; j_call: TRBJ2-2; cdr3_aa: CASSARGQGGTGELFF; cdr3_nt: TGTGCCAGCAGTGCAAGGGGACAGGGGGGGACCGGGGAGCTGTTTTTT
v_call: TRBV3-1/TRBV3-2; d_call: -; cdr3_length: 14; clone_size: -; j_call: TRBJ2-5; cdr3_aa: CASSQDLYQETQYF; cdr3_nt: TGTGCCAGCAGCCAAGATCTGTACCAAGAGACCCAGTACTTC
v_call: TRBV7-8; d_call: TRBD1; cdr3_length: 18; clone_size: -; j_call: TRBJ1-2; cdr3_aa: CASSSYRDRGRGDYGYTF; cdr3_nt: TGTGCCAGCAGCTCCTACCGGGACAGGGGGCGAGGGGACTATGGCTACACCTTC
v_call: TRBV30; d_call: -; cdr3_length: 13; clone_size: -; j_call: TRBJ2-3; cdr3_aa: CAWRGAGADTQYF; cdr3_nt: TGTGCCTGGAGGGGGGCAGGGGCAGATACGCAGTATTTT
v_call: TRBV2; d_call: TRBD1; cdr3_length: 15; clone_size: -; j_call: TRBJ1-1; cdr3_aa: CASSRRQGVGTEAFF; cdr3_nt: TGTGCCAGCAGTCGCAGACAGGGGGTGGGCACTGAAGCTTTCTTT
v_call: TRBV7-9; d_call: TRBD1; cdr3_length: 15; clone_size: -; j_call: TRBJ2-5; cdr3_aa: CASSRGDRAQETQYF; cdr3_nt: TGTGCCAGCAGCCGAGGGGACAGAGCGCAAGAGACCCAGTACTTC
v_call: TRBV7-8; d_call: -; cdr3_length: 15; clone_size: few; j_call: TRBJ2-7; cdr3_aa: CASSLNPGSSYEQYF; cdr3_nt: TGTGCCAGCAGCTTAAACCCCGGGAGCTCCTACGAGCAGTACTTC
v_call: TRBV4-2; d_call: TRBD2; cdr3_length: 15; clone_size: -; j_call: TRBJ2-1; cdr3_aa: CASSQEVAGYNEQFF; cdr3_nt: TGTGCCAGCAGCCAAGAGGTAGCGGGCTACAATGAGCAGTTCTTC
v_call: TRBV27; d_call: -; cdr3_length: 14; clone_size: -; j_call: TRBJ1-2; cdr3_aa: CASRSDRNPYGYTF; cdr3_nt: TGTGCCAGCAGGTCGGACAGAAATCCCTATGGCTACACCTTC
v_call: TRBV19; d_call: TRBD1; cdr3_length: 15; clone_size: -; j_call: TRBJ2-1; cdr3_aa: CASSHRGISYNEQFF; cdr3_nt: TGTGCCAGTAGTCACAGGGGGATCTCCTACAATGAGCAGTTCTTC
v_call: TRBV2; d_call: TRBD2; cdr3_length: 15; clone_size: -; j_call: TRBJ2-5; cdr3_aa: CASSGLAAPGETQYF; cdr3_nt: TGTGCCAGCAGCGGGCTAGCGGCCCCTGGGGAGACCCAGTACTTC